This T cell receptor (beta chain) was sequenced for a study of PD-1 blockade in classical Hodgkin lymphoma. Study-level points and caveats: Newly diagnosed patients were reported to start with lower TCR diversity than healthy donors.

The repertoire was sequenced with immunoSEQ multiplex PCR; TCRdb's copy has only in-frame clones and lacks some. The table includes 40,000 to 65,000 clones, approximately 86% detected once. About this clone itself: Antigen specificity is unknown.

Regarding time point: cycle 4 day 1 (C4D1), after more than five weeks of nivolumab. Relapse after autologous stem cell transplantation occurred in every patient, and brentuximab vedotin exposure varied. This CDR3 spans 14 amino acids. CDR1 MNHEY and CDR2 SMNVEV come from the germline V gene (reference sequence). V was shortened by 5 bases and J by 3 bases, with 13 bases between the two germline ends. The clonotype comes from a human donor with classical Hodgkin lymphoma. This sequence joins TRBV27 and TRBJ2-5; maybe TRBD2 (5 bases). Sequenced material: peripheral blood mononuclear cells (PBMCs), taken before the fourth cycle of nivolumab. The CDR3 nucleotides read TGTGCCAGCAGTCCTATAGGGCGGGAAGAGACCCAGTACTTC. Translation: CASSPIGREETQYF.